The sample holds a few counts of the clone carrying this T cell receptor (beta chain). Its antigen is currently unknown. This sample is part of a study of T cells in localized non-small cell lung cancer. Points from the study as a whole: Since sequencing was restricted to only one region of the tumor, intratumor heterogeneity remains a possibility. Clonality of T cells reached its maximum in uninvolved adjacent lung, surpassing tumor. Median around 56 top-100 tumor clones were shared with paired adjacent lung.

The germline V gene has CDR1 SQVTM and CDR2 ANQGSEA. CDR3 size: 12 residues. Deletions cut 4 bases from V and 3 bases from J, with 6 bases between. Using immunoSEQ multiplex PCR, the repertoire was profiled, and TCRdb retains in-frame clones only, with some absent. The sample consists of more than 45,000 clones, 86% of them appearing once. This chain connects TRBV29-1 to TRBJ1-4; D gene unclear. Source: PBMCs, taken before any cancer treatment. This sequence originates from a man aged 35-69 years with stage II lung adenocarcinoma. The CDR3 protein is CSVGHPNEKLFF. The CDR3 DNA sequence: TGCAGCGTTGGACACCCTAATGAAAAACTGTTTTTT.